The 20 T cell receptor beta chains given below trace back to one sample, sequenced in a study of shared clonotypes between healthy human individuals. Naive CD8 cells lacked CD45RO, underwent positive selection for CCR7 and left out terminally differentiated effector memory CD45RA+ cells. Measured with immunoSEQ multiplex PCR; TCRdb has only the in-frame clones, and not every one. There are almost 700,000 clones in the sample; about 91% occur only once, and 24% lies in the top ten. The specimen sequenced was naive CD8+ T cells sorted from blood. These receptors all stem from a man between 25 and 39 years old in good health.

V is TRBV19 and J is TRBJ2-3, with 9 positions matching TRBD1. V lost 1 base and J lost 4; bases outside the gene matches: 15. Germline CDR1 and CDR2: LNHDA and SQIVND (reference sequence). There are 19 residues in the CDR3. The CDR3 sequence: CASSIGWDRAVLGPDTQYF. The DNA of the CDR3 is TGTGCCAGTAGTATAGGTTGGGACAGGGCCGTCTTGGGCCCAGATACGCAGTATTTT.

The rearrangement links TRBV27 to TRBJ2-7; D might be TRBD1 or TRBD2, each matching 7 bases. The CDR3 is made up of 16 amino acids. In germline, CDR1 is MNHEY, CDR2 SMNVEV (reference sequence). With 6 bases removed from V and 0 bases from J, the gap between germline ends came to 18 bases. The CDR3 region is CASRFSGGGLSYEQYF. CDR3 sequence (DNA): TGTGCCAGCAGATTTTCAGGGGGAGGGCTCTCCTACGAGCAGTACTTC.

J is TRBJ2-2 and V is TRBV7-6, with TRBD1 matching 9 bases. V shed 1 base and J 7 bases; nucleotides not matched to a gene: 4. CDR1 is SGHVS, CDR2 FNYEAQ, per germline. The CDR3 runs to 15 residues. The CDR3 loop is CASSLGQGVDGELFF. CDR3 bases: TGTGCCAGCAGCTTAGGACAGGGGGTGGACGGGGAGCTGTTTTTT.

The V and J genes are TRBV5-6 and TRBJ2-7; 7 nucleotides line up with TRBD2. The CDR3 is made up of 14 amino acids. V shed 4 bases, J shed 2 bases, and the junction held 6 bases outside the gene matches. Germline-derived CDR1 and CDR2 are SGHDT and YYEEEE. CDR3 coding DNA: TGTGCCAGCAGCCCCGGCAGCGGGACCTACGAGCAGTACTTC. Translation: CASSPGSGTYEQYF.

The chain links TRBV6-1 to TRBJ2-3, with unresolved D. The CDR3 extends over 14 amino acids. V was clipped by 2 bases and J by 1 base, with 7 bases between them. CDR1 and CDR2 from the germline V gene are MNHNS and SASEGT. The CDR3 sequence: CASSERQGTDTQYF. The CDR3 bases are TGTGCCAGCAGTGAACGGCAGGGCACAGATACGCAGTATTTT.

The rearrangement links TRBV11-2 to TRBJ2-1; no firm D call. CDR3 length equals 13 residues. Per the germline V gene, CDR1 is SGHAT and CDR2 is FQNNGV. V was cut by 1 base and J by 9 bases, with 10 bases left in between. The CDR3 region is CASSLVSGGEQFF. For the CDR3, the DNA is TGTGCCAGCAGCTTAGTGTCGGGCGGTGAGCAGTTCTTC.

The V gene is TRBV9, the J gene TRBJ1-5; D is ambiguous. CDR1 is SGDLS and CDR2 is YYNGEE in the germline V gene. Trimming removed 3 bases at V and 10 bases at J, with 20 bases between. This CDR3 is built from 15 residues. The CDR3 region is CASSADGVAEEPQHF. The CDR3 DNA reads TGTGCCAGCAGCGCAGACGGAGTGGCAGAGGAACCCCAGCATTTT.

The chain uses TRBV9 and TRBJ2-3; the match to TRBD1 covers 8 bases. Germline V CDR1 and CDR2: SGDLS, YYNGEE. This CDR3 region has 15 residues. V lost 6 bases and J lost 1; bases outside the gene matches: 7. CDR3 DNA: TGTGCCAGCATGTCGGGGACAGGAGGCACAGATACGCAGTATTTT. This translates into CASMSGTGGTDTQYF.

V usage is TRBV7-9 and J usage is TRBJ1-3; maybe TRBD1 (6 bases). Germline-derived CDR1 and CDR2 are SEHNR and FQNEAQ (reference sequence). The CDR3 totals 14 residues. Trimming took 6 bases from V and 0 from J, leaving 9 bases between them. In DNA, the CDR3 is TGTGCCAGCAGGCGAGGGGGCTCTGGAAACACCATATATTTT. The encoded protein is CASRRGGSGNTIYF. The variable domain in full, with the rest retrieved from reference TRBV7-9 and TRBJ1-3, is DTGVSQNPRHKITKRGQNVTFRCDPISEHNRLYWYRQTLGQGPEFLTYFQNEAQLEKSRLLSDRFSAERPKGSFSTLEIQRTEQGDSAMYLCASRRGGSGNTIYFGEGSWLTVV.

The chain links TRBV28 to TRBJ2-7, with 9 bases matching TRBD2. J gave up 1 base and V 5 bases, and 9 bases lay outside the gene matches. Looked up from germline, CDR1 is MDHEN and CDR2 is SYDVKM. CDR3 length: 16 residues. Here the CDR3 DNA reads TGTGCCAGCAGTCCGCTTCGCGGGAGGGAATCCTACGAGCAGTACTTC. It is translated as CASSPLRGRESYEQYF.

The chain carries TRBV29-1 and TRBJ2-7; D is unclear. Germline V lookup: CDR1 SQVTM, CDR2 ANQGSEA. V lost 8 bases and J 5 bases, leaving 13 bases between the germline ends. The CDR3 is made up of 11 amino acids. CDR3 sequence: CSILRRDEQYF. The DNA of the CDR3 is TGCAGCATATTGCGCCGGGACGAGCAGTACTTC.

The CDR3 nucleotides are TGTGCCCATGCCGGGGATGCTAGCACAGATACGCAGTATTTT. Translating it yields CAHAGDASTDTQYF. The V and J genes are TRBV5-4 and TRBJ2-3; a possible D gene is TRBD2 (5 bases). The CDR3 has 14 residues. Deletions cut 10 bases from V and 0 bases from J, with 15 bases between. Germline assignment: CDR1 SGHNT and CDR2 YYREEE (reference sequence).

The V call is TRBV5-5, the J call TRBJ2-3, with 10 bases identical to TRBD1. The CDR3 has 16 residues. The ends lost 3 bases at V and 2 bases at J; junction bases unmatched: 6. CDR1 is SGHKS, CDR2 YYEKEE, per germline (reference sequence). The CDR3: CASSSLTGGFTDTQYF. CDR3 in DNA: TGTGCCAGCAGCTCCCTGACAGGGGGCTTCACAGATACGCAGTATTTT.

The chain joins TRBV7-9 to TRBJ2-5; 12 nucleotides align to TRBD2. The CDR3 runs 15 residues. Germline values: CDR1 SEHNR, CDR2 FQNEAQ (reference sequence). Germline trimming cut 5 bases from V and 1 base from J; bases unmatched to any gene: 2. Here the CDR3 DNA reads TGTGCCAGCAGCCCGGGACTAGCGGGCCAAGAGACCCAGTACTTC. Translated, it gives CASSPGLAGQETQYF. The full variable domain, with the rest looked up from reference TRBV7-9 and TRBJ2-5, is DTGVSQNPRHKITKRGQNVTFRCDPISEHNRLYWYRQTLGQGPEFLTYFQNEAQLEKSRLLSDRFSAERPKGSFSTLEIQRTEQGDSAMYLCASSPGLAGQETQYFGPGTRLLVL.

The chain uses TRBV25-1 and TRBJ1-4, with D tentatively TRBD1 (5 bases). V gave up 6 bases and J gave up 7 bases, with 15 bases separating them. CDR3 size: 14 residues. Germline V gene sequence: CDR1 MGHDK, CDR2 SYGVNS. CDR3 region: CASSRGVHGEKLFF. CDR3 bases: TGTGCCAGCAGCCGAGGGGTCCACGGTGAAAAACTGTTTTTT.

The rearrangement links TRBV5-3 to TRBJ1-5, with D uncertain. TRBV5-3 belongs to the ORF category, with a function that is uncertain. The CDR3 covers 15 residues. The V and J ends lost 3 bases and 0 bases respectively, with 10 bases between them. The CDR3 DNA reads TGTGCCAGAAGCTCCAGAGAGTATAGCAATCAGCCCCAGCATTTT. It translates to CARSSREYSNQPQHF.

V is TRBV11-2 and J is TRBJ2-7, with 7 bases lining up with TRBD1. The ends lost 5 bases at V and 2 bases at J; junction bases unmatched: 15. The CDR3 covers 17 residues. Germline V gene data show CDR1 as SGHAT and CDR2 as FQNNGV. The CDR3 DNA reads TGTGCCAGCAGCCAAGCCGGACAGGCCTATTCCCCCTACGAGCAGTACTTC. This translates into CASSQAGQAYSPYEQYF.

The rearrangement links TRBV29-1 to TRBJ2-1; 7 bases map to TRBD2. CDR1 and CDR2 (germline): SQVTM, ANQGSEA. This CDR3 has 16 amino acids. V lost 0 bases and J lost 4; bases outside the gene matches: 9. The chain's CDR3 is CSVEDLRGRGYNEQFF. The DNA for the CDR3 is TGCAGCGTTGAAGATCTTCGGGGGAGGGGATACAATGAGCAGTTCTTC.

Notes on this clone: At the DNA level, this CDR3 is encoded by other sequences in the same sample as well. This chain joins TRBV27 and TRBJ2-7; D tentatively reads TRBD1 or TRBD2 (6 bases each). The CDR3 loop spans 13 amino acids. Trimming pared 4 bases from V and 0 bases from J, leaving 7 bases between. CDR1 and CDR2 (germline): MNHEY, SMNVEV (reference sequence). The CDR3 DNA reads as TGTGCCAGCAGTTGGGGGGCCTCCTACGAGCAGTACTTC. It translates to CASSWGASYEQYF.

The chain carries TRBV4-1 and TRBJ1-1; TRBD1 might be the D (5 bases). The ends were cut back, 0 bases at V and 6 bases at J, with 14 bases in the middle. The CDR3 consists of 15 residues. Per the germline V gene, CDR1 is MGHRA and CDR2 is YSYEKL. CDR3 protein: CASSQEHQGNAEAFF. The CDR3, as DNA: TGCGCCAGCAGCCAAGAACACCAGGGTAACGCTGAAGCTTTCTTT.